The sequence of this T cell receptor beta chain was determined in a study of blood T cell repertoires in COVID-19. For the study at large: Acute-phase and convalescent COVID-19 samples originated in the United States, Italy and Spain.

The repertoire was sequenced with immunoSEQ multiplex PCR; TCRdb's copy has only in-frame clones and lacks some. The sample shows almost 300,000 clones, about nine tenths of them seen only once. The CDR3 runs to 16 residues. Losses at the gene ends were 5 bases for V and 3 bases for J; bases not matched to a gene: 12. Germline CDR1 reads LNHNV; CDR2 reads YYDKDF (reference sequence). This clonotype was obtained from a woman aged 25 to 39 with COVID-19, enrolled during active disease. The V and J genes are TRBV15 and TRBJ2-7; 8 bases line up with TRBD2. The sequenced material came from peripheral blood. The DNA of the CDR3 is TGTGCCACCAGCTCCCCAAAGCGGGGGCACATCTACGAGCAGTACTTC. Translating gives CATSSPKRGHIYEQYF.